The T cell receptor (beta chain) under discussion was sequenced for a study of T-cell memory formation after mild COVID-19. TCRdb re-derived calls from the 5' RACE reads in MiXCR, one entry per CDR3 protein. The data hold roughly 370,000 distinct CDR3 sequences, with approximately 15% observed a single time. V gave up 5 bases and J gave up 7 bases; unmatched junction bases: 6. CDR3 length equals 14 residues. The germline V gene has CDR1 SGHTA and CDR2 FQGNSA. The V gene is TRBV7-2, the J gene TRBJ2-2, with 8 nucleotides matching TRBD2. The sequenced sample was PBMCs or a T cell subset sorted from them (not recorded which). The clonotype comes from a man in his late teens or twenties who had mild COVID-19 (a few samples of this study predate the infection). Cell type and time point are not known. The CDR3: CASSRSGVGGELFF. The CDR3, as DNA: TGTGCCAGCAGCCGTAGCGGGGTTGGCGGGGAGCTGTTTTTT.